This paragraph covers one T cell receptor beta chain sequence. The data were taken from a study of control samples from healthy donors and cancer patients. Generated by immunoSEQ multiplex PCR, the TCRdb table keeps only in-frame clones and is missing some. The sample carries 100,000 to 150,000 clones, roughly 87% recorded once. V was clipped by 2 bases and J by 0 bases; unmatched bases: 4. Germline V gene lookup returns CDR1 SGHAT and CDR2 FQNNGV. The CDR3 loop spans 16 amino acids. Sample: blood. The sequence came from a man aged 18 to 30 in good health. This chain connects TRBV11-2 to TRBJ2-1, with 7 bases matching TRBD2. CDR3 DNA: TGTGCCAGCAGCTTAACCCCTAGCGGCTCCTACAATGAGCAGTTCTTC. Encoded protein: CASSLTPSGSYNEQFF.